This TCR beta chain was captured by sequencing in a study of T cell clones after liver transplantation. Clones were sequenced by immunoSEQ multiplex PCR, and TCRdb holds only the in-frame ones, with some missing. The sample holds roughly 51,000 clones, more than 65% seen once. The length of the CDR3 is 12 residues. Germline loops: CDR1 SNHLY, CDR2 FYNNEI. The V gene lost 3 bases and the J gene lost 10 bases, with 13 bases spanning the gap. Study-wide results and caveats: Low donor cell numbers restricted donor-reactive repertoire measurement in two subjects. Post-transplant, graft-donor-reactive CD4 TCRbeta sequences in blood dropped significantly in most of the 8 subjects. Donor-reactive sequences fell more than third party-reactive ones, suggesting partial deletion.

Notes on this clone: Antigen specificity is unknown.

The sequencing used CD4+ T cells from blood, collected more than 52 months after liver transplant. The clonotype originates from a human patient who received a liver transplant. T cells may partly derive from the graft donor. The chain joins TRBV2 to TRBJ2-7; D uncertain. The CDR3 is CASSEAGTSQYF. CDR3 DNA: TGTGCCAGCAGTGAGGCCGGTACAAGCCAGTACTTC. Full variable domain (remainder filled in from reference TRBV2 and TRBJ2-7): EPEVTQTPSHQVTQMGQEVILRCVPISNHLYFYWYRQILGQKVEFLVSFYNNEISEKSEIFDDQFSVERPDGSNFTLKIRSTKLEDSAMYFCASSEAGTSQYFGPGTRLTVT.